This T cell receptor beta chain was sequenced during a study of cytomegalovirus exposure and HLA in healthy donors. From germline, CDR1 is SGHRS and CDR2 YFSETQ. The CDR3 length is 15 residues. J was trimmed by 4 bases and V by 4 bases; bases with no gene match: 7. Both 60 Vbeta primers and 13 Jbeta primers went into the PCR. Here immunoSEQ multiplex PCR was the method, and the copy in TCRdb shows in-frame clones only, minus some. Among around 170,000 clones listed, about 72% were seen once. V usage is TRBV5-1 and J usage is TRBJ2-2; 7 bases are shared with TRBD2. The material sequenced was PBMCs. The receptor comes from a male donor in good health and CMV-seronegative. CDR3 in DNA: TGCGCCAGCAGCCCGCCGGGAGGTATCACCGGGGAGCTGTTTTTT. This sequence encodes CASSPPGGITGELFF.